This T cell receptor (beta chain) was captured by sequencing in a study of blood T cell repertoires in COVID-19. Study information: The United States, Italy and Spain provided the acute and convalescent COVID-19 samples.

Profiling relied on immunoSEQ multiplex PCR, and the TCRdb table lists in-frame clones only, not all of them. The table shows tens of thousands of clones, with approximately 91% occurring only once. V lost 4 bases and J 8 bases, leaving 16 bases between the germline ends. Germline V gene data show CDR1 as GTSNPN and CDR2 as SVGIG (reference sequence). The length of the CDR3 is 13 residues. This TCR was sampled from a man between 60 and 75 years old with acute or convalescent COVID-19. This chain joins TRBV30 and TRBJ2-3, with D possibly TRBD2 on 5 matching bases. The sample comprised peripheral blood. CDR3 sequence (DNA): TGTGCCTGGATGGACTTGGGTTTGACTACGCAGTATTTT. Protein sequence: CAWMDLGLTTQYF.